This record looks at one TCR beta chain sequence and its context. Its antigen is as yet unknown. The libraries of TRB cDNA were constructed through 5' RACE using UMI labels. Using the 5' RACE reads, TCRdb records one entry per CDR3 protein without DNA. This table holds roughly 40,000 distinct CDR3 sequences. The data derive from a study of CXCR3-negative and CXCR3-positive naive CD8 T cells. Overall study results and limits: The TRBV-TRBJ usage of naive CXCR3-negative and CXCR3-positive cells was similar, but that of memory cells differed. Once cells were cryopreserved, CXCR3 expression went down partly, and most assays used fresh PBMCs.

A few hundred thousand cells per CD8+ T cell subset were flow-sorted in triplicate. Germline CDR1 SGHNT, CDR2 YENEEA. The CDR3 extends over 17 amino acids. Sample: memory CD8+ T cells from blood. The TCR was taken from a human donor in good health. Some clones in this sample may be carry-over from other donors' samples. This chain connects TRBV11-3 to TRBJ2-2; checking the TCRdb D call of TRBD1 is not possible without DNA. The chain's CDR3 is CASSLDRRTANTGELFF.